A selection of T cell receptor beta chains follows, all from one sample in a study of blood T cell repertoires in COVID-19. Produced via immunoSEQ multiplex PCR; TCRdb's table is partial and in-frame only. The sample includes tens of thousands of clones, 91% seen only once; the top ten take approximately 2.1%. Sequenced sample: peripheral blood. The receptors were gathered from a man aged 55 to 70 with acute or convalescent COVID-19. The CDR3 runs from the conserved cysteine through the conserved F or W. Fields, in order: V gene, D gene, J gene, clone size, CDR3 DNA, CDR3 protein. A D gene is named only where the DNA matches it firmly. Part of the rows lack a size; the others show once, few, many or a class for expanded clones.

v_call: TRBV7-2
d_call: .
j_call: TRBJ1-3
clone_size: .
cdr3_nt: TGTGCCAGCAGCTTTTCTTCAGGGGTGGGAAACACCATATATTTT
cdr3_aa: CASSFSSGVGNTIYF

v_call: TRBV11-2
d_call: .
j_call: TRBJ2-5
clone_size: once
cdr3_nt: TGTGCCAGCAGCTTAGGCAGAGAGACCCAGTACTTC
cdr3_aa: CASSLGRETQYF

v_call: TRBV7-8
d_call: .
j_call: TRBJ2-7
clone_size: once
cdr3_nt: TGTGCCAGCAGCTTACGAACAGGGTCAGGCGAGCAGTACTTC
cdr3_aa: CASSLRTGSGEQYF

v_call: TRBV30
d_call: .
j_call: TRBJ2-3
clone_size: .
cdr3_nt: TGTGCCTGGTGCACTATAACCACAGATACGCAGTATTTT
cdr3_aa: CAWCTITTDTQYF

v_call: TRBV25-1
d_call: .
j_call: TRBJ1-4
clone_size: .
cdr3_nt: TGTGCCAGCAGACAGGGCAATGAAAAACTGTTTTTT
cdr3_aa: CASRQGNEKLFF

v_call: TRBV11-2
d_call: .
j_call: TRBJ2-7
clone_size: .
cdr3_nt: TGTGCCAGCAGCTTAGGGTCGGCAGGGGACTACGAGCAGTACTTC
cdr3_aa: CASSLGSAGDYEQYF

v_call: TRBV15
d_call: TRBD1
j_call: TRBJ1-1
clone_size: .
cdr3_nt: TGTGCCACCAGCACCACAGGGGGCACTGAAGCTTTCTTT
cdr3_aa: CATSTTGGTEAFF

v_call: TRBV18
d_call: TRBD1
j_call: TRBJ1-4
clone_size: .
cdr3_nt: TGTGCCAGCTCACCAGGGCCAGGGGGAGAAAAACTGTTTTTT
cdr3_aa: CASSPGPGGEKLFF

v_call: TRBV30
d_call: TRBD1
j_call: TRBJ2-5
clone_size: .
cdr3_nt: TGTGCCTGGAGTCCCCGGAGGACAGGGTTCCAGACCCAGTACTTC
cdr3_aa: CAWSPRRTGFQTQYF

v_call: TRBV7-2
d_call: TRBD2
j_call: TRBJ2-3
clone_size: .
cdr3_nt: TGTGCCAGCAGCTTATTTAGCGGGGGCACAGATACGCAGTATTTT
cdr3_aa: CASSLFSGGTDTQYF

v_call: TRBV19
d_call: .
j_call: TRBJ2-7
clone_size: .
cdr3_nt: TGTGCCAGTACCCCCGGGCGGCAGGGTAACGAGCAGTACTTC
cdr3_aa: CASTPGRQGNEQYF